The clone carrying this TCR beta chain came up many times. This sample was included in a study of regulatory T cells in long-lasting Graves disease. The authors built TCR beta libraries using iRepertoire HTBI primers and Arm-PCR of CDR3 regions. MiXCR, run by TCRdb on the multiplex PCR reads, gives a single entry per CDR3 protein. The table has roughly 380,000 distinct CDR3 sequences, approximately 16% seen once. CDR3 length equals 17 residues. Germline trimming cut 6 bases from V and 2 bases from J; bases unmatched to any gene: 13. CDR1 DFQATT and CDR2 SNEGSKA come from the germline V gene (reference sequence). Time point described: newly diagnosed GD, antithyroid drugs for less than 3 months. With RNA extracted from PBMCs as input, the TCR library was made. These data also formed part of another study, on T cells in Graves' hyperthyroidism and ophthalmopathy. From that paper: The diagnostic basis comprised clinical symptoms, serum thyroxine and TRAb, thyroid ultrasound and orbital computed tomography.

The source is a man aged 35-49 years with Graves disease. This chain joins TRBV20-1 and TRBJ2-3; TRBD2 agrees at 11 bases. Specimen: peripheral blood mononuclear cells (PBMCs), collected at new diagnosis, from a patient treated with antithyroid drugs. CDR3 bases: TGCAGTGCCAGGGGTAGTAGCGGGGGGGCCGTCACAGATACGCAGTATTTT. Translated: CSARGSSGGAVTDTQYF.